This TCR beta chain was recovered during a study of blood T cell repertoires in COVID-19. At the level of the study: Acute-phase and convalescent COVID-19 samples originated in the United States, Italy and Spain. From T cells, B-cell-depleted T cells, or PBMCs came the material, which was cDNA or gDNA.

CDR1 MDHEN and CDR2 SYDVKM come from the germline V gene. With 6 bases removed from V and 5 bases from J, the gap between germline ends came to 16 bases. This CDR3 comprises 14 residues. Per the study methods: Estimated nucleated cell counts came from reference gene primer amplification. Method: immunoSEQ multiplex PCR; TCRdb's copy keeps in-frame clones and lacks some. That table supplies the V and J calls and clone size; D and trimming were determined from the DNA. The sample lists about 170,000 clones; approximately 86% were seen once. This TCR was sampled from a woman older than 75 in a cohort sampled during active or convalescent COVID-19. The rearrangement joins TRBV28 to TRBJ1-2; tentatively, D is TRBD1 (5 bases). The sequenced material came from peripheral blood. The CDR3, as DNA: TGTGCCAGCAGCCCTTCGCCGGGGGGGTATGGCTACACCTTC. Amino acid sequence: CASSPSPGGYGYTF.